Detailed here is one TCR beta chain. Its antigen is unidentified. Germline CDR1 MDHEN, CDR2 SYDVKM. This CDR3 is built from 13 residues. With UMI labels, 5' RACE was used to prepare the TRB cDNA libraries. TCRdb reanalyzed the 5' RACE reads and collapses them to one entry per CDR3 protein, without DNA. This repertoire includes 150,000 or so distinct CDR3 sequences. The entry originates in a study of CXCR3-negative and CXCR3-positive naive CD8 T cells. Study in general: Every library held about 1.5 +/- 0.3 million TRB reads, and the total came to approximately 140 million.

Broader study findings: The naive subsets expressed comparable surface CD5, and the authors inferred TCR strength from TRB CDR3 properties. The study found that naive CXCR3-negative and CXCR3-positive cells shared TRBV-TRBJ usage, while memory cells differed. CXCR3-positive naive cells carried more hydrophobic TRB CDR3s than CXCR3-negative ones.

The sample taken for sequencing was naive CXCR3+ CD8+ T cells from blood. Subset described: CD45RO-CCR7+CD27+CD95- naive CD8+ T cells expressing CXCR3 (TNR3+). The receptor comes from a human donor in good health. Some clones in this sample may be carry-over from other donors' samples. The rearrangement uses TRBV28 and TRBJ1-4. CDR3 region: CASSFPSNEKLFF.